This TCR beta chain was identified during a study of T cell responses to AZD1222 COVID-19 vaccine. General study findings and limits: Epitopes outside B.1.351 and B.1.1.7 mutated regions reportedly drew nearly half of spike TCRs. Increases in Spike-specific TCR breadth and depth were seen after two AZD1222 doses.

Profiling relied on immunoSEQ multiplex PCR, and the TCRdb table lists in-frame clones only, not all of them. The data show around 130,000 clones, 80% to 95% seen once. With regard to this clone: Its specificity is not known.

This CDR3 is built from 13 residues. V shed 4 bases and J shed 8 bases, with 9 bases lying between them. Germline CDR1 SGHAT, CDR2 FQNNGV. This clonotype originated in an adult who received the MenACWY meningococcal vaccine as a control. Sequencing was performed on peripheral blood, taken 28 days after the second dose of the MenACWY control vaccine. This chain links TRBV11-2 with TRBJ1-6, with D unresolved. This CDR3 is CASSSGRYSPLHF. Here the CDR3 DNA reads TGTGCCAGCAGCTCCGGACGGTATTCACCCCTCCACTTT.